Listed here are 28 T cell receptor beta chains from one sample, sequenced in a study of blood T cell repertoires in COVID-19. The assay was immunoSEQ multiplex PCR, and TCRdb's table has in-frame clones only and misses some. The sample holds just over 15,000 clones; 80% to 85% are singletons and the top ten take 8% to 10%. The sequencing sample was made of peripheral blood. The receptors come from a human donor in a cohort sampled during active COVID-19.

The rearrangement joins TRBV2 to TRBJ1-6, with D possibly being TRBD1 (6 bases). With 1 base removed from V and 9 bases from J, the gap between germline ends came to 13 bases. CDR1 SNHLY and CDR2 FYNNEI come from the germline V gene. The CDR3 covers 15 residues. The CDR3 reads CASSEETTGRSPLHF. The CDR3 bases are TGTGCCAGCAGTGAAGAGACGACAGGCCGTTCACCCCTCCACTTT.

The V gene is TRBV7-2, the J gene TRBJ2-7; perhaps TRBD1 as D (5 bases). V gave up 3 bases and J gave up 6 bases, with 9 bases separating them. This CDR3 spans 12 amino acids. Germline lookup yields CDR1 SGHTA and CDR2 FQGNSA. In DNA, the CDR3 is TGTGCCAGCAGCTTCGGCAGGGCCGAGCAGTACTTC. It yields the protein CASSFGRAEQYF.

This clone is termed medium-sized. The J gene is TRBJ2-7, the V gene TRBV28; 7 nucleotides align to TRBD1. The CDR3 consists of 14 residues. V gave up 4 bases and J gave up 2 bases; unmatched junction bases: 5. Germline-derived CDR1 and CDR2 are MDHEN and SYDVKM. CDR3 DNA: TGTGCCAGCAGTTCCAACACAGGGGCCTACGAGCAGTACTTC. Its protein product is CASSSNTGAYEQYF.

The rearrangement joins TRBV6-5 to TRBJ2-1; TRBD2 agrees at 8 bases. This CDR3 region has 15 residues. Germline V gene lookup returns CDR1 MNHEY and CDR2 SVGAGI. V dropped 6 bases and J dropped 9; count of bases not matched to a gene: 13. The CDR3 spells CASRAGSGRAGEQFF. The CDR3, as DNA: TGTGCCAGCAGAGCGGGCTCCGGGAGGGCCGGTGAGCAGTTCTTC.

CDR3 loop: CASSPGTDYGYTF. The CDR3 DNA is TGTGCCAGCTCACCGGGGACAGACTATGGCTACACCTTC. This rearrangement joins TRBV18 to TRBJ1-2, with TRBD1 matching over 7 bases. The CDR3 sequence is 13 residues long. V shed 3 bases, J shed 3 bases, and the junction held 1 base outside the gene matches. Germline CDR1 KGHSH, CDR2 LQKENI.

This chain uses TRBV27 with TRBJ1-6; D unclear. Germline CDR1 is MNHEY and CDR2 is SMNVEV (reference sequence). V was trimmed by 8 bases and J by 7 bases, leaving 18 bases between them. The CDR3 contains 15 residues. The CDR3 DNA reads TGTGCCAGCCAGTTTATGGCCGGAGGGAATTCACCCCTCCACTTT. Translation: CASQFMAGGNSPLHF.

As concerns this clone: No conserved phenylalanine or tryptophan ends this CDR3, so it is likely a read error. The DNA is left out, because the CDR3 cannot be placed on it with certainty; the CDR3 is given as TCRdb lists it. The chain uses TRBV20-1 and TRBJ2-7; TRBD1, the D gene given by the table, was not confirmed from the DNA. The CDR3 comprises 11 residues, both ends counted. The germline gives CDR1 DFQATT, CDR2 SNEGSKA (reference sequence). The CDR3 here is CSAATRDRVYI.

This clone was recorded a few times. V usage is TRBV2 and J usage is TRBJ2-3, with 13 positions matching TRBD2. Germline loops: CDR1 SNHLY, CDR2 FYNNEI. The CDR3 is 18 amino acids. The trim removed 6 bases at V and 2 bases at J, leaving 11 bases unmatched. The CDR3 DNA reads TGTGCCAGCAGAGCAGGGACTAGCGGGAACAGAGTCACAGATACGCAGTATTTT. It translates to CASRAGTSGNRVTDTQYF.

J is TRBJ1-2 and V is TRBV4-1, with 7 positions matching TRBD1. Germline lookup yields CDR1 MGHRA and CDR2 YSYEKL. The length of the CDR3 is 15 residues. Trimming at V came to 0 bases and at J to 8 bases, leaving 9 bases not matched to a gene. CDR3 DNA sequence: TGCGCCAGCAGCCAAGATCCCGGACAGGTTCGAGGCTACACCTTC. It encodes CASSQDPGQVRGYTF.

The V gene is TRBV19, the J gene TRBJ2-2, with a possible D match to TRBD1 (6 bases). Trimming left V 4 bases short and J 7 bases short, with 16 bases between. Germline CDR1 reads LNHDA; CDR2 reads SQIVND (reference sequence). The CDR3 is 15 amino acids. The CDR3 DNA reads as TGTGCCAGTAGTACTCGGCAGGGGTATAGCGGGGAGCTGTTTTTT. It translates to CASSTRQGYSGELFF.

This chain uses TRBV27 with TRBJ2-3; D possibly corresponds to TRBD2 (6 bases). The CDR3 runs to 15 residues. The ends were cut back, 0 bases at V and 2 bases at J, with 9 bases in the middle. CDR1 is MNHEY, CDR2 SMNVEV, per germline (reference sequence). CDR3 DNA: TGTGCCAGCAGTTTATCCCGGACTATCACAGATACGCAGTATTTT. It yields the protein CASSLSRTITDTQYF.

The gene calls are TRBV7-9 and TRBJ1-2; 9 bases are shared with TRBD1. Unmatched junction bases numbered 7, after V lost 3 bases and J lost 2 bases. Per the germline V gene, CDR1 is SEHNR and CDR2 is FQNEAQ (reference sequence). The CDR3 length is 16 residues. CDR3 bases: TGTGCCAGCAGCTTCGAATCCGGGACAGGGAACTATGGCTACACCTTC. This sequence encodes CASSFESGTGNYGYTF.

The chain has TRBV5-1 and TRBJ1-1; D is possibly TRBD1 (6 bases). Germline assignment: CDR1 SGHRS and CDR2 YFSETQ. There are 13 residues in the CDR3. Between the trimmed V and J ends, which lost 4 bases and 1 base, there was a span of 8 bases. This CDR3 is CASSQGQNTEAFF. DNA of the CDR3: TGCGCCAGCAGCCAGGGACAGAACACTGAAGCTTTCTTT.

The rearrangement joins TRBV5-6 to TRBJ2-3; 13 bases are a match to TRBD2. The V gene end was trimmed by 4 bases and the J gene end by 6 bases; junction bases not matched to a gene: 5. The CDR3 covers 15 residues. Per the germline V gene, CDR1 is SGHDT and CDR2 is YYEEEE. CDR3 DNA sequence: TGTGCCAGCAGCGAGACTAGCGGGAGGCAGGATACGCAGTATTTT. This encodes CASSETSGRQDTQYF.

The chain carries TRBV3-1 (or the pseudogene TRBV3-2) and TRBJ2-1; TRBD2 agrees at 7 bases. V shed 0 bases, J shed 9 bases, and the junction held 14 bases outside the gene matches. The CDR3 sequence is 17 residues long. CDR1 is LGHDT and CDR2 is YNNKEL in the germline V gene (reference sequence). This CDR3 is CASSQEGPGLSHTEQFF. The CDR3, as DNA: TGTGCCAGCAGCCAAGAGGGGCCGGGACTATCCCATACTGAGCAGTTCTTC.

The chain recombines TRBV7-3 with TRBJ1-2; weak D call: TRBD1 (5 bases). This CDR3 is 14 amino acids long. Germline V gene sequence: CDR1 SGHTA, CDR2 FQGTGA. V was cut by 2 bases and J by 4 bases, with 11 bases left in between. CDR3 amino acids: CASSLDGASYGYTF. The CDR3 DNA reads as TGTGCCAGCAGCTTAGATGGGGCCTCCTATGGCTACACCTTC.

The chain recombines TRBV9 with TRBJ1-3; a weak D match, TRBD1 (6 bases). This CDR3 has 17 residues. Looked up from germline, CDR1 is SGDLS and CDR2 is YYNGEE. Trimming removed 3 bases at V and 2 bases at J, with 18 bases between. The CDR3 here is CASSDKLPGDAGNTIYF. CDR3 sequence (DNA): TGTGCCAGCAGCGATAAACTTCCAGGGGACGCTGGAAACACCATATATTTT.

The chain's CDR3 is CARSTDRAGTEETQYF. The CDR3 DNA sequence: TGTGCCAGATCGACGGACCGAGCGGGGACTGAGGAGACCCAGTACTTC. The chain carries TRBV6-4 and TRBJ2-5; TRBD2 matches 7 bases. CDR3 length equals 16 residues. V lost 9 bases to trimming and J lost 5 bases; unmatched junction nucleotides: 18. Germline V gives CDR1 MRHNA, CDR2 SNTAGT.

V gene TRBV10-3 combines with J gene TRBJ1-4; the D is unclear. Per germline, CDR1 ENHRY and CDR2 SYGVKD. V lost 3 bases and J lost 7, with 12 bases in between. The CDR3 extends over 14 amino acids. The CDR3 sequence: CAISDLLGSEKLFF. CDR3 nucleotides: TGTGCCATCAGTGACCTCCTTGGGAGTGAAAAACTGTTTTTT.

This chain joins TRBV7-3 and TRBJ2-1, with TRBD2 matching over 7 bases. The CDR3 runs 16 residues. With V trimmed by 1 base and J by 5 bases, 8 bases remained unmatched. The germline V gene has CDR1 SGHTA and CDR2 FQGTGA. The CDR3 sequence is CASSLRPGRGDNEQFF. CDR3 bases: TGTGCCAGCAGCTTAAGGCCAGGTCGGGGGGACAATGAGCAGTTCTTC.

The V gene is TRBV3-1 (or the pseudogene TRBV3-2), the J gene TRBJ1-1; D not certain. This CDR3 is 12 amino acids long. Trimming removed 1 base from V and 4 bases from J, with 4 bases in between. The germline CDR1 and CDR2 sequences are LGHDT and YNNKEL (reference sequence). The DNA of the CDR3 is TGTGCCAGCAGCCAAGTTCGCACTGAAGCTTTCTTT. It codes for CASSQVRTEAFF.

The rearrangement uses TRBV9 and TRBJ2-7, with 10 bases lining up with TRBD2. CDR1 is SGDLS, CDR2 YYNGEE, per germline. V was pared by 4 bases and J by 6 bases, with 13 bases of the junction left unmatched. The CDR3 covers 16 residues. The CDR3 DNA reads TGTGCCAGCAGCACTGCCTCAAGCGGGAGGGCCGGCGAGCAGTACTTC. This sequence encodes CASSTASSGRAGEQYF.

The chain employs TRBV19 and TRBJ2-3; D perhaps matches TRBD2 (5 bases). CDR1 is LNHDA and CDR2 is SQIVND in the germline V gene (reference sequence). The CDR3 sequence is 14 residues long. V was cut by 1 base and J by 4 bases, with 9 bases left in between. DNA of the CDR3: TGTGCCAGTAGTATAGCGAGAGGGTCAGATACGCAGTATTTT. As protein: CASSIARGSDTQYF.

Comment on this clone: The sample holds other DNA sequences that translate to the same CDR3. The chain combines TRBV29-1 with TRBJ1-5; TRBD1 aligns across 8 bases. This CDR3 has 13 amino acids. Trimming removed 7 bases from V and 4 bases from J; junction bases left unmatched: 6. Germline lookup yields CDR1 SQVTM and CDR2 ANQGSEA. The CDR3 DNA sequence: TGCAGCGGAACGACAGGGGTGAATCAGCCCCAGCATTTT. Its protein product is CSGTTGVNQPQHF.

V usage is TRBV4-3 and J usage is TRBJ2-3, with D perhaps matching TRBD2 (5 bases). From germline, CDR1 is LGHNA and CDR2 YSLEER. This CDR3 contains 14 residues. Trimming removed 0 bases from V and 5 bases from J, with 9 bases in between. The CDR3 bases are TGCGCCAGCAGCCAAGATGTCGGGGAAGATACGCAGTATTTT. This gives the protein CASSQDVGEDTQYF.

Only one count was recorded for this clone. The chain couples TRBV5-1 to TRBJ2-5; 7 bases match TRBD1. Looked up from germline, CDR1 is SGHRS and CDR2 is YFSETQ. After removal of 3 bases from V and 1 base from J, the junction contained 9 bases not matched to a gene. CDR3 length equals 16 residues. CDR3 in amino acids: CASSSGQAASQETQYF. The CDR3 DNA is TGCGCCAGCAGCTCCGGACAGGCTGCTTCCCAAGAGACCCAGTACTTC.

The rearrangement joins TRBV28 to TRBJ2-1, with 7 bases that match TRBD2. The CDR3 runs 13 residues. V lost 6 bases and J lost 9; bases outside the gene matches: 8. Germline CDR1 MDHEN, CDR2 SYDVKM. CDR3 bases: TGTGCCAGCAGAAATGGGGGGGTAGGTGAGCAGTTCTTC. Protein: CASRNGGVGEQFF.

The V call is TRBV5-4, the J call TRBJ2-1; 10 nucleotides align to TRBD2. CDR1 and CDR2 (germline): SGHNT, YYREEE (reference sequence). The CDR3 covers 15 residues. V trimming: 3 bases; J trimming: 9 bases; junction bases outside the gene matches: 9. The CDR3 protein is CASSSGQREGGEQFF. DNA of the CDR3: TGTGCCAGCAGCTCCGGGCAGCGGGAGGGGGGTGAGCAGTTCTTC.